These 6 T cell receptor beta chains were all obtained from the same sample, sequenced in a study of T-cell memory formation after mild COVID-19. In TCRdb, the 5' RACE reads were re-called with MiXCR into one record per CDR3 protein. The data show roughly 110,000 distinct CDR3 sequences, approximately 15% seen once. Sequencing was performed on PBMCs or a T cell subset sorted from them (not recorded which). All receptors derive from an adult woman who had mild COVID-19 (a few samples of this study predate the infection). Cell type and time point are not known.

V gene TRBV25-1 combines with J gene TRBJ1-1, with unresolved D. With 4 bases removed from V and 6 bases from J, the gap between germline ends came to 6 bases. The germline V gene encodes CDR1 MGHDK and CDR2 SYGVNS. The CDR3 totals 11 residues. CDR3 sequence: CASSVKAEAFF. Written as DNA, the CDR3 is TGTGCCAGCAGTGTTAAGGCTGAAGCTTTCTTT.

The table lists this clonotype with a few counts. The rearrangement uses TRBV4-1 and TRBJ1-2; the D is unclear. The CDR3 totals 14 residues. V was clipped by 1 base and J by 2 bases, with 8 bases between them. Germline CDR1 MGHRA, CDR2 YSYEKL. The CDR3 here is CASSQAGTNYGYTF. In DNA, the CDR3 is TGCGCCAGCAGCCAAGCAGGTACCAACTATGGCTACACCTTC.

This clonotype was counted between two and nine times. The DNA of the CDR3 is TGTGCCAGCAGTCCCGCGGGAAGCTCCTACGAGCAGTACTTC. It encodes CASSPAGSSYEQYF. V is TRBV5-6 and J is TRBJ2-7; D perhaps matches TRBD2 (6 bases). CDR3 size: 14 residues. V lost 5 bases and J 0 bases, leaving 12 bases between the germline ends. Germline V gene data show CDR1 as SGHDT and CDR2 as YYEEEE.

This chain joins TRBV9 and TRBJ2-1; unclear D gene. V was shortened by 3 bases and J by 1 base, with 5 bases between the two germline ends. Germline CDR1 SGDLS, CDR2 YYNGEE. The CDR3 covers 13 residues. As DNA, the CDR3 is TGTGCCAGCAGCGCGACTTCCTACAATGAGCAGTTCTTC. Amino acids: CASSATSYNEQFF.

The chain employs TRBV18 and TRBJ2-7; 11 bases align to TRBD1. The ends lost 3 bases at V and 5 bases at J; junction bases unmatched: 12. This CDR3 is built from 17 residues. The germline CDR1 and CDR2 sequences are KGHSH and LQKENI. The CDR3, as DNA: TGTGCCAGCTCACCGGGACAGGGGGGCCTGGGTGTAAACGAGCAGTACTTC. Its translation is CASSPGQGGLGVNEQYF.

This clonotype was picked up a small number of times. V usage is TRBV4-1 and J usage is TRBJ2-2; a weak D match, TRBD1 (5 bases). CDR3 size: 14 residues. V was cut by 4 bases and J by 4 bases, with 10 bases left in between. Per germline, CDR1 MGHRA and CDR2 YSYEKL. The CDR3: CASSLQGSTGELFF. The CDR3 coding sequence is TGCGCCAGCAGCCTTCAGGGATCCACCGGGGAGCTGTTTTTT.